This T cell receptor (beta chain) stems from a study of human T cells and chemical hapten exposure. Time point given: pre-sensitization, week 0. Treatment defined: therapeutic diphenylcyclopropenone sensitization with weekly scalp DPC. Blood collection took place prior to placing each patch test. TCRdb re-called the RACE reads with MiXCR, one entry per CDR3 protein. The repertoire consists of roughly 100,000 distinct CDR3 sequences, with around 12% occurring once and the leading ten covering around 1.6%. This clonotype was observed a few times. CDR1 and CDR2 (germline): LGHNA, YNFKEQ. V dropped 3 bases and J dropped 12 bases, with 18 bases sitting between them. The CDR3 length is 14 residues.

The receptor comes from a woman aged 45-65 years with alopecia areata. Some clones in this sample may be carry-over from other donors' samples. The sample in question was whole blood, obtained in connection with sensitization to the hapten diphenylcyclopropenone (DPC). The genes are TRBV4-2 and TRBJ2-1; D is perhaps TRBD2 (7 bases). CDR3: CASSQAQGSGGQFF. In nucleotides, the CDR3 is TGTGCCAGCAGCCAGGCGCAGGGGTCGGGGGGGCAGTTCTTC.